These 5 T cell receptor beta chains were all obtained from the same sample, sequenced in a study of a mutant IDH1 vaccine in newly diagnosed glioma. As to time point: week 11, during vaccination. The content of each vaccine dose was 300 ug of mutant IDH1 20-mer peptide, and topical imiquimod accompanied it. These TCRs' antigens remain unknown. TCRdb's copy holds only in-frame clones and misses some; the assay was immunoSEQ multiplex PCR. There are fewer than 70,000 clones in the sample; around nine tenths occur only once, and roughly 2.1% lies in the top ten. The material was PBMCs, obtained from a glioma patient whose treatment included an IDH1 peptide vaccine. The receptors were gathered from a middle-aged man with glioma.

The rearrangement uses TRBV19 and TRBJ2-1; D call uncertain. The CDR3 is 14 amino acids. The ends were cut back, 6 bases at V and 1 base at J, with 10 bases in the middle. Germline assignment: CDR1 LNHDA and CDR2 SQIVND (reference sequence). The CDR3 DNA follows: TGTGCCAGTAGGGGGTTGTCTTCCTACAATGAGCAGTTCTTC. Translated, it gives CASRGLSSYNEQFF. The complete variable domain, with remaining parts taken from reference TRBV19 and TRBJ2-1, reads DGGITQSPKYLFRKEGQNVTLSCEQNLNHDAMYWYRQDPGQGLRLIYYSQIVNDFQKGDIAEGYSVSREKKESFPLTVTSAQKNPTAFYLCASRGLSSYNEQFFGPGTRLTVL.

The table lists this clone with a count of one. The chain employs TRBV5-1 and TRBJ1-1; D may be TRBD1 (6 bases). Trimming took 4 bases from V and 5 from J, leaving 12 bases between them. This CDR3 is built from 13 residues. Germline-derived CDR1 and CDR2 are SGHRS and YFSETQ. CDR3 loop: CASSLLGGTEAFF. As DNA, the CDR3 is TGCGCCAGCAGCCTTTTAGGGGGGACTGAAGCTTTCTTT.

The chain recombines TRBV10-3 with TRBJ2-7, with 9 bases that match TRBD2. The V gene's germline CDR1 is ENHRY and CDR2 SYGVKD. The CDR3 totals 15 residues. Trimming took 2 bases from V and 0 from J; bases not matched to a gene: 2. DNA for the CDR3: TGTGCCATCAGTGAGGCTAGCGGGAACTCCTACGAGCAGTACTTC. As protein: CAISEASGNSYEQYF.

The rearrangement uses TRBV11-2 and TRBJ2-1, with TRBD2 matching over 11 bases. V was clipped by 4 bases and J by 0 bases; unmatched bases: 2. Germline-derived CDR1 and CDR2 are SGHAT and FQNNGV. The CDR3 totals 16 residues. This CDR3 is CASSSTSGGSYNEQFF. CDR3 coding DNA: TGTGCCAGCAGCTCTACTAGCGGGGGCTCCTACAATGAGCAGTTCTTC.

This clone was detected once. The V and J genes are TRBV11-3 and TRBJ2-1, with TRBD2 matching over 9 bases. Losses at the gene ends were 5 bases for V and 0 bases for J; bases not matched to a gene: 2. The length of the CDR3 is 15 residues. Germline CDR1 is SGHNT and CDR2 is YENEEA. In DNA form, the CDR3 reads TGTGCCAGCAGCCCGCGGGAGGGCTCCTACAATGAGCAGTTCTTC. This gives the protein CASSPREGSYNEQFF.